This T cell receptor (beta chain) stems from a study of blood T cell repertoires in COVID-19. Study at large: Samples taken during acute and convalescent COVID-19 were collected in the United States, Italy and Spain. In each case, the material was cDNA or gDNA derived from T cells, B-cell-depleted T cells, or PBMCs.

This CDR3 is 13 amino acids long. Germline CDR1 SGHTA, CDR2 FQGTGA. V shed 4 bases and J shed 6 bases, with 13 bases lying between them. The age range of participants was about 18 to 89 years, with residence in about two dozen US areas. Per the original data handling: From reference gene primer amplification, estimates of nucleated cell counts were derived. Generated by immunoSEQ multiplex PCR, the TCRdb table keeps only in-frame clones and is missing some. V and J calls and clone size follow that table, whereas D and trimming were derived from the DNA. The data contain over 200,000 clones, around nine tenths of them seen just once; the ten biggest clones take up roughly a tenth.

The V call is TRBV7-3, the J call TRBJ2-7; D possibly corresponds to TRBD1 (6 bases). The sequenced sample was PBMCs or T cells enriched from blood (not recorded which). The clonotype originates from a man aged 30 to 45 who had recovered from COVID-19. CDR3 in amino acids: CASSSGAGVEQYF. Written as DNA, the CDR3 is TGTGCCAGCAGCTCTGGGGCAGGGGTCGAGCAGTACTTC.